What follows describes a single T cell receptor beta chain. The data belong to a study of identical twins. This CDR3 contains 15 residues. Per the germline V gene, CDR1 is MNHEY and CDR2 is SVGAGI. V lost 6 bases and J lost 9; bases outside the gene matches: 12. MiXCR, run by TCRdb on the 5' RACE reads, gives a single entry per CDR3 protein. The sample carries 1.5 million or so distinct CDR3 sequences, more than 30% recorded once. Sequencing input: cord blood. The sequence came from a newborn girl in good health. The V call is TRBV6-5, the J call TRBJ2-3, with TRBD2 identical over 10 bases. The CDR3 sequence is CASSTLAGVRNTQYF. DNA of the CDR3: TGTGCCAGCAGCACCCTAGCGGGAGTCCGCAACACGCAGTATTTT.